Shown below are 24 T cell receptor beta chains from a single sample sequenced in a study of early T cells in non-severe SARS-CoV-2 infection. TCRdb reprocessed the 5' RACE reads via MiXCR and lists one record per CDR3 protein. The data show 65,000 to 85,000 distinct CDR3 sequences, more than 8% seen once. Here the sequenced sample was whole blood, taken at baseline. The receptors were gathered from an adult who was a healthcare worker with PCR-confirmed SARS-CoV-2 infection or an uninfected control (not recorded which).

This clonotype appeared many times. The gene calls are TRBV7-2 and TRBJ1-6; unclear D gene. Germline lookup yields CDR1 SGHTA and CDR2 FQGNSA. The length of the CDR3 is 17 residues. The V end was cut by 1 base, the J end by 8 bases, with 18 bases between. DNA for the CDR3: TGTGCCAGCAGCTTAGGTCAACGGCAGTACCCCCATTCACCCCTCCACTTT. Translating gives CASSLGQRQYPHSPLHF.

This clonotype appeared a few times. The CDR3 bases are TGTGCCAGCAAGTCGGCATACAGTGAAGCTTTCTTT. It codes for CASKSAYSEAFF. The V and J genes are TRBV28 and TRBJ1-1; no clear D. Trimming took off 7 bases at V and 7 bases at J, with 13 bases between the two ends. This CDR3 is built from 12 residues. Per germline, CDR1 MDHEN and CDR2 SYDVKM.

This clonotype was counted many times. The chain carries TRBV18 and TRBJ1-1; D call uncertain. Germline values: CDR1 KGHSH, CDR2 LQKENI. The CDR3 sequence is 17 residues long. V was clipped by 4 bases and J by 0 bases, with 18 bases between them. Here the CDR3 DNA reads TGTGCCAGCTCACTGTTGACTCCTCAGGTCATGAACACTGAAGCTTTCTTT. Its protein product is CASSLLTPQVMNTEAFF.

This clonotype was seen ten or more times. The chain joins TRBV5-4 to TRBJ2-5; 7 bases agree with TRBD1. The germline V gene has CDR1 SGHNT and CDR2 YYREEE (reference sequence). The CDR3 has 15 amino acids. Trimming at V came to 0 bases and at J to 5 bases, leaving 7 bases not matched to a gene. DNA for the CDR3: TGTGCCAGCAGCTTGGTGGGCAGGGGGTCTGAGACCCAGTACTTC. Encoded protein: CASSLVGRGSETQYF.

This clonotype showed up just a few times. The rearrangement joins TRBV20-1 to TRBJ2-5; D might be TRBD1 or TRBD2, each matching 5 bases. The germline gives CDR1 DFQATT, CDR2 SNEGSKA (reference sequence). The CDR3 has 14 residues. Trimming pared 3 bases from V and 10 bases from J, leaving 21 bases between. The CDR3 DNA sequence: TGCAGTGCTAGCCCGGGACCCTCTCTTTCGGTCCAGTACTTC. Amino acids: CSASPGPSLSVQYF.

This chain joins TRBV5-4 and TRBJ2-3; 13 bases align to TRBD2. Germline CDR1 and CDR2: SGHNT and YYREEE (reference sequence). The CDR3 has 17 residues. J gave up 4 bases and V 4 bases, and 9 bases lay outside the gene matches. CDR3 coding DNA: TGTGCCAGCAGCCCCTGGACTAGCGGGAGAGTTGCAGATACGCAGTATTTT. It is translated as CASSPWTSGRVADTQYF.

The gene calls are TRBV5-1 and TRBJ1-2; D is undetermined. This CDR3 contains 14 residues. Germline CDR1 and CDR2: SGHRS and YFSETQ. With 1 base removed from V and 0 bases from J, the gap between germline ends came to 7 bases. CDR3 coding DNA: TGCGCCAGCAGCTTGAGGGCACCTAACTATGGCTACACCTTC. It codes for CASSLRAPNYGYTF.

This chain connects TRBV20-1 to TRBJ1-3; D is uncertain. CDR3 length: 11 amino acids. Germline values: CDR1 DFQATT, CDR2 SNEGSKA (reference sequence). V dropped 3 bases and J dropped 4 bases, with 4 bases sitting between them. CDR3 sequence: CSASNGNTIYF. The CDR3 nucleotides are TGCAGTGCTAGTAACGGAAACACCATATATTTT.

This clonotype showed up just a few times. In DNA, the CDR3 is TGTGCCAGCAGCTTATTCCCCTACGGATCCTACGAGCAGTACTTC. This codes for CASSLFPYGSYEQYF. V and J are TRBV5-5 and TRBJ2-7; D unresolved. Germline-derived CDR1 and CDR2 are SGHKS and YYEKEE (reference sequence). The CDR3 covers 15 residues. V was cut by 2 bases and J by 1 base, with 13 bases left in between.

This clonotype was recorded a few times. The gene calls are TRBV4-2 and TRBJ1-1, with D possibly TRBD1 on 5 matching bases. CDR1 and CDR2 from the germline V gene are LGHNA and YNFKEQ. The CDR3 covers 14 residues. Trimming removed 1 base from V and 8 bases from J, with 14 bases in between. CDR3: CASSQGRIGAEAFF. CDR3 nucleotides: TGTGCCAGCAGCCAAGGACGAATAGGGGCCGAAGCTTTCTTT.

This rearrangement joins TRBV5-1 to TRBJ2-4; 13 bases align to TRBD2. The junction had 14 bases not matched to a gene; V was cut back by 4 bases and J by 7 bases. This CDR3 contains 18 residues. The V gene's germline CDR1 is SGHRS and CDR2 YFSETQ. The CDR3 coding sequence is TGCGCCAGCAGCCCCGACCCCCCGACTAGCGGGAGGTTCAACATTCAGTACTTC. Protein: CASSPDPPTSGRFNIQYF.

This clonotype occurred many times. This chain connects TRBV24-1 to TRBJ2-2, with 9 positions matching TRBD1. CDR3 size: 16 residues. The V segment lost 3 bases and the J segment 5 bases; nucleotides outside the gene matches: 6. CDR1 is KGHDR, CDR2 SFDVKD, per germline. The chain's CDR3 is CATSDPGTGKTGELFF. In DNA, the CDR3 is TGTGCCACCAGTGATCCCGGGACAGGGAAGACCGGGGAGCTGTTTTTT.

In this sample, this clonotype turned up many times. The chain uses TRBV5-1 and TRBJ2-1; TRBD1 aligns across 7 bases. There are 15 residues in the CDR3. Germline CDR1 SGHRS, CDR2 YFSETQ. V trimming: 0 bases; J trimming: 5 bases; junction bases outside the gene matches: 5. In nucleotides, the CDR3 is TGCGCCAGCAGCTTGGAGGGACAGAGAGACAATGAGCAGTTCTTC. Protein product: CASSLEGQRDNEQFF.

This clonotype was counted at least ten times. The chain couples TRBV7-9 to TRBJ1-5; D unresolved. Trimming took 3 bases from V and 5 from J, leaving 8 bases between them. From germline, CDR1 is SEHNR and CDR2 FQNEAQ (reference sequence). The CDR3 spans 13 residues. The DNA for the CDR3 is TGTGCCAGCAGCTTGTCCTTGGATCAGCCCCAGCATTTT. This sequence encodes CASSLSLDQPQHF.

This clonotype has a count of ten or more. This chain uses TRBV7-2 with TRBJ2-3, with unresolved D. CDR3 length equals 14 residues. CDR1 and CDR2 (germline): SGHTA, FQGNSA. With 6 bases removed from V and 4 bases from J, the gap between germline ends came to 14 bases. DNA of the CDR3: TGTGCCAGCAGGGCATCCTCAGCTGCAGATACGCAGTATTTT. Its translation: CASRASSAADTQYF.

This clonotype has at least ten counts. The chain recombines TRBV28 with TRBJ2-3; 9 bases agree with TRBD2. Germline V CDR1 and CDR2: MDHEN, SYDVKM. This CDR3 is 17 amino acids long. V lost 5 bases and J lost 1; bases outside the gene matches: 10. The chain's CDR3 is CASSAGGRALGTDTQYF. DNA of the CDR3: TGTGCCAGCAGTGCTGGCGGGAGGGCCCTTGGCACAGATACGCAGTATTTT.

The chain couples TRBV7-2 to TRBJ2-6; 10 bases are a match to TRBD1. The trim removed 2 bases at V and 2 bases at J, leaving 6 bases unmatched. The CDR3 has 18 residues. From germline, CDR1 is SGHTA and CDR2 FQGNSA. Here the CDR3 reads CASSLMTGGVTGANVLTF. For the CDR3, the DNA is TGTGCCAGCAGCTTAATGACAGGGGGCGTTACTGGGGCCAACGTCCTGACTTTC.

This sequence joins TRBV11-2 and TRBJ2-1, with 12 bases aligning to TRBD2. The V and J ends lost 4 bases and 2 bases, in that order; junction bases with no gene match: 6. Germline V gene lookup returns CDR1 SGHAT and CDR2 FQNNGV. The CDR3 sequence is 17 residues long. CDR3 in amino acids: CASSSQGLAGPYNEQFF. The CDR3, as DNA: TGTGCCAGCAGCTCACAAGGACTAGCGGGACCCTACAATGAGCAGTTCTTC.

There are a few counts of this clonotype. V usage is TRBV6-2 or TRBV6-3 and J usage is TRBJ1-5, with TRBD1 as a possible D gene (5 bases). CDR1 and CDR2 from the germline V gene are MNHEY and SVGEGT. The CDR3 runs 14 residues. Trimming removed 5 bases from V and 1 base from J, with 9 bases in between. The CDR3: CASSDPGSNQPQHF. In nucleotides, the CDR3 is TGTGCCAGCAGTGACCCAGGGAGCAATCAGCCCCAGCATTTT.

Only a few counts were recorded for this clonotype. This chain links TRBV12-3 or TRBV12-4 with TRBJ2-7; D gene unclear. There are 15 residues in the CDR3. Trimming cost V 5 bases and J 0 bases, with 14 bases left between them. CDR3 residues: CASSHEVTGSYEQYF. CDR3 sequence (DNA): TGTGCCAGCAGTCACGAAGTGACGGGCTCCTACGAGCAGTACTTC.

The gene calls are TRBV3-1 and TRBJ1-2; TRBD1 matches at 9 bases. Per the germline V gene, CDR1 is LGHDT and CDR2 is YNNKEL (reference sequence). The V segment lost 4 bases and the J segment 3 bases; nucleotides outside the gene matches: 9. The CDR3 is 16 residues long. The CDR3 DNA reads TGTGCCAGCAGCCCCGGGACAGGGAACAGCGACTATGGCTACACCTTC. It specifies CASSPGTGNSDYGYTF. The full variable domain, completed using reference TRBV3-1 and TRBJ1-2, is DTAVSQTPKYLVTQMGNDKSIKCEQNLGHDTMYWYKQDSKKFLKIMFSYNNKELIINETVPNRFSPKSPDKAHLNLHINSLELGDSAVYFCASSPGTGNSDYGYTFGSGTRLTVV.

This clonotype was counted many times. V is TRBV5-1 and J is TRBJ2-5, with TRBD2 matching over 10 bases. The length of the CDR3 is 20 residues. Germline V gives CDR1 SGHRS, CDR2 YFSETQ. V was clipped by 4 bases and J by 4 bases; unmatched bases: 22. In nucleotides, the CDR3 is TGCGCCAGCAGCCCAACCCCCGGGACTAGCGATGTCTTTTCTTCAGAGACCCAGTACTTC. Residues: CASSPTPGTSDVFSSETQYF.

The rearrangement links TRBV6-5 to TRBJ2-7; 8 nucleotides agree with TRBD1. V trimming: 6 bases; J trimming: 4 bases; junction bases outside the gene matches: 8. This CDR3 is built from 14 residues. Germline V lookup: CDR1 MNHEY, CDR2 SVGAGI. This chain's CDR3 is CASRFKWDRYEQYF. The CDR3 DNA follows: TGTGCCAGCAGATTTAAATGGGACAGGTACGAGCAGTACTTC.

The V and J genes are TRBV6-1 and TRBJ2-1; D is undetermined. V was trimmed by 7 bases and J by 8 bases, leaving 21 bases between them. Germline V lookup: CDR1 MNHNS, CDR2 SASEGT. There are 15 residues in the CDR3. This CDR3 is CASNLNRIVRHEQFF. The CDR3 nucleotides read TGTGCCAGCAACTTAAACCGGATAGTGCGCCATGAGCAGTTCTTC.